The clone carrying this T cell receptor beta chain was seen at least ten times. TCRdb re-called the 5' RACE reads with MiXCR, one entry per CDR3 protein. Seen here are tens of thousands of distinct CDR3 sequences, roughly 16% observed once, and the top ten hold less than 6%. The sample comes from a study of HIV-infected patients and healthy controls. Trimming took 3 bases from V and 2 from J, leaving 8 bases between them. This CDR3 is built from 14 residues. The germline CDR1 and CDR2 sequences are SGHAT and FQNNGV. The chain joins TRBV11-2 to TRBJ1-3, with D possibly being TRBD1 (5 bases). The sequence derives from a human donor in good health. Sample: CD4+ T cells from blood. The CDR3, as DNA: TGTGCCAGCAGCTTCGGGGCCGCTGGAAACACCATATATTTT. Residues: CASSFGAAGNTIYF.